Many counts were recorded for the clone carrying this T cell receptor beta chain. Its antigen is not known. Germline lookup yields CDR1 SGHRS and CDR2 YFSETQ. The V end lost 4 bases, the J end lost 5 bases, and 20 bases lay between the germline ends. The CDR3 sequence is 16 residues long. The data originate from a study of response to subunit inactivated influenza vaccine. Whole-study results and caveats: There was a suggestion from the authors that each seasonal influenza vaccination recruits few new T cells.

A single record per CDR3 protein comes from TCRdb applying MiXCR to the RT-PCR reads. The sample gives hundreds of thousands of distinct CDR3 sequences, around 16% of which show up once; roughly 10% is in the top ten. The source is a man aged 50-59 years who received an inactivated influenza vaccine. Here the sequenced sample was PBMCs from blood, taken approximately 13 days after vaccination. The rearrangement uses TRBV5-1 and TRBJ2-3, with a tentative D call TRBD1 (6 bases). The CDR3: CASSIQGGLRIDTQYF. The CDR3 DNA reads as TGCGCCAGCAGCATTCAAGGGGGTCTGCGTATAGATACGCAGTATTTT.